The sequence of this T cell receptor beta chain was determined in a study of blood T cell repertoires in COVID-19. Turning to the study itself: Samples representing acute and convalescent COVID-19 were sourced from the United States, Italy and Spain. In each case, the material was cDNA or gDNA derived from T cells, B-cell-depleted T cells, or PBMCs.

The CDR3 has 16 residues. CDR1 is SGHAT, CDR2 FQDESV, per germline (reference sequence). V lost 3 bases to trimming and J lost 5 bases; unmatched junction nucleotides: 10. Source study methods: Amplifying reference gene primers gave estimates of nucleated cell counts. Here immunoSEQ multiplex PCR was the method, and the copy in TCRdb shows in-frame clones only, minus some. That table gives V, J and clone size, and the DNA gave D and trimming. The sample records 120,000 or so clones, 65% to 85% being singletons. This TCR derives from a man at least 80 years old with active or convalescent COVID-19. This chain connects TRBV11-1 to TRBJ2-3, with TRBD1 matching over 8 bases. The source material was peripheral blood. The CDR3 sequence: CASSFRAGGAEDTQYF. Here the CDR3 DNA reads TGTGCCAGCAGCTTTAGGGCAGGGGGCGCGGAAGATACGCAGTATTTT.